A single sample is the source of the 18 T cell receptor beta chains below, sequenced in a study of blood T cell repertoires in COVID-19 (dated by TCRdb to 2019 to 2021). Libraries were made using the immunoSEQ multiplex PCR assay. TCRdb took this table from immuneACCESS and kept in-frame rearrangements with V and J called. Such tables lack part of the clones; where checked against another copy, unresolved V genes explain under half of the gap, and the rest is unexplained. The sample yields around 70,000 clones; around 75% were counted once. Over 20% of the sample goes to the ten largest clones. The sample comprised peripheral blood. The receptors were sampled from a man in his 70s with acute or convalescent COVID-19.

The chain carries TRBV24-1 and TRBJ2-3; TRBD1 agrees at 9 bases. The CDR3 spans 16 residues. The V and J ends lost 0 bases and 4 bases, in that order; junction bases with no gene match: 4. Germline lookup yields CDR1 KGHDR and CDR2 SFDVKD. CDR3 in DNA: TGTGCCACCAGTGATTTGAGGGACAGGGATGCAGATACGCAGTATTTT. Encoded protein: CATSDLRDRDADTQYF.

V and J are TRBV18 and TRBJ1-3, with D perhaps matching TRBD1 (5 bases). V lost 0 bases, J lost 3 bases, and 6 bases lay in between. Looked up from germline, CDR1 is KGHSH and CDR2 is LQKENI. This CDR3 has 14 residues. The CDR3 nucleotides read TGTGCCAGCTCACCACCGGGGCTTGGAAACACCATATATTTT. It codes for CASSPPGLGNTIYF.

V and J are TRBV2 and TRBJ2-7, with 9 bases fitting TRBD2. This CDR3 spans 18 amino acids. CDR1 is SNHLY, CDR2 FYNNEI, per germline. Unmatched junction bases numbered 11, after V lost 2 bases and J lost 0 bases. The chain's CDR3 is CASSEMRSGRGSSYEQYF. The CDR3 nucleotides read TGTGCCAGCAGTGAAATGCGTAGCGGGAGAGGTAGCTCCTACGAGCAGTACTTC.

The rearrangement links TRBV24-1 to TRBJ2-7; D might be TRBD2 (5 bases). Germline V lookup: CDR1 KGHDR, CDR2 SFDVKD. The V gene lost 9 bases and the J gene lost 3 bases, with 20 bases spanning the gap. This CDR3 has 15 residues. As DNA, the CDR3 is TGTGCCACCTCCCCCGGGGAGCCACCCAACTACGAGCAGTACTTC. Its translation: CATSPGEPPNYEQYF.

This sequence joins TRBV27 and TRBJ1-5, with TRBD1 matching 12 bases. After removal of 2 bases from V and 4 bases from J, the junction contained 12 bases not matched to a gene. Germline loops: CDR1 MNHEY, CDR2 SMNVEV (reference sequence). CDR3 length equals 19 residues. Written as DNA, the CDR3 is TGTGCCAGCAGTTTAGCCCGGGACAGGGGGCTCTTGAGAAATCAGCCCCAGCATTTT. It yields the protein CASSLARDRGLLRNQPQHF.

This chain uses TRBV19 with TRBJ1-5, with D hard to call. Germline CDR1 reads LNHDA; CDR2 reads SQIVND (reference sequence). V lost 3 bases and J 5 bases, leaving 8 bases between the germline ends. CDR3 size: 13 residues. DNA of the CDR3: TGTGCCAGTAGTATCGGGTTTTATCAGCCCCAGCATTTT. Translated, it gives CASSIGFYQPQHF.

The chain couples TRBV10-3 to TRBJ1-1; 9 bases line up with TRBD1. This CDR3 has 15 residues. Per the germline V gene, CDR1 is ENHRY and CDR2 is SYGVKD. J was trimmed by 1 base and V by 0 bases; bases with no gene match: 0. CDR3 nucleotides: TGTGCCATCAGTGAGTCGGGACAGGGGAACACTGAAGCTTTCTTT. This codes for CAISESGQGNTEAFF.

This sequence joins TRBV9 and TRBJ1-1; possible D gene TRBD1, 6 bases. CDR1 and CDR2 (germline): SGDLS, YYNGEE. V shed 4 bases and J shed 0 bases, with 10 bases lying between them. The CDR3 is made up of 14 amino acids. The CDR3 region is CASSTGQLNTEAFF. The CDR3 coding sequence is TGTGCCAGCAGCACTGGACAGTTGAACACTGAAGCTTTCTTT.

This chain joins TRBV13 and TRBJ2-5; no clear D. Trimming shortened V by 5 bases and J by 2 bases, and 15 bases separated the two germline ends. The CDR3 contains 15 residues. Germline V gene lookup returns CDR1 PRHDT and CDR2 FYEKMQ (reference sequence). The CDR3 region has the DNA TGTGCCAGCAGCCCGTCCCTGAGGTGGCAAGAGACCCAGTACTTC. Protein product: CASSPSLRWQETQYF. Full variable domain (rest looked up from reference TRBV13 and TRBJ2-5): AAGVIQSPRHLIKEKRETATLKCYPIPRHDTVYWYQQGPGQDPQFLISFYEKMQSDKGSIPDRFSAQQFSDYHSELNMSSLELGDSALYFCASSPSLRWQETQYFGPGTRLLVL.

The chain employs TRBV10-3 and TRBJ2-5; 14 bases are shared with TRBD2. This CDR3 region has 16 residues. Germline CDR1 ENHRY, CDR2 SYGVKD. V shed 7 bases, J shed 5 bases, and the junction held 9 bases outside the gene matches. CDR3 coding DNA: TGTGCCATCAAGACTAGCGGGAGGGGTTCTAGGGAGACCCAGTACTTC. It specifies CAIKTSGRGSRETQYF.

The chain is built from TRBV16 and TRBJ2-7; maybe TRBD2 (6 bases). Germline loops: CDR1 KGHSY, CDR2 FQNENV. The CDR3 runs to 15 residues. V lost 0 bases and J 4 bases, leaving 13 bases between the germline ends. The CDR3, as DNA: TGTGCCAGCAGCCAATCGGACCTAGGAGGGTACGAGCAGTACTTC. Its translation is CASSQSDLGGYEQYF.

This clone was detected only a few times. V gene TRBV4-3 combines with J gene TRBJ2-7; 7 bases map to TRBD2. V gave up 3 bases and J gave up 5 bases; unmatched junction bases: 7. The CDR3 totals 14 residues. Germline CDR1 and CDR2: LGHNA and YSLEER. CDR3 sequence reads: CASSHWGGFDEQYF. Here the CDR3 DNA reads TGCGCCAGCAGCCATTGGGGGGGGTTCGACGAGCAGTACTTC.

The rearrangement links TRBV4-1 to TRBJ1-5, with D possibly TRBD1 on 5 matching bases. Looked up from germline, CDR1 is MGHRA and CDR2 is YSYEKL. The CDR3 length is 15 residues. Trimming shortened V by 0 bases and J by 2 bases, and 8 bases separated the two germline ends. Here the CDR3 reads CASSQDGGGNQPQHF. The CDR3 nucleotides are TGCGCCAGCAGCCAAGATGGGGGGGGCAATCAGCCCCAGCATTTT.

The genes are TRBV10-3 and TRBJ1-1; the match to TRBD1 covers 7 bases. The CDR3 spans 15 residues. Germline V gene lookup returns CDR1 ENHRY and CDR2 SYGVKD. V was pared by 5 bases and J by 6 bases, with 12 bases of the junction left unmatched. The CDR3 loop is CAISPGDSSGAEAFF. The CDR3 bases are TGTGCCATCAGTCCAGGGGACAGCTCTGGCGCTGAAGCTTTCTTT.

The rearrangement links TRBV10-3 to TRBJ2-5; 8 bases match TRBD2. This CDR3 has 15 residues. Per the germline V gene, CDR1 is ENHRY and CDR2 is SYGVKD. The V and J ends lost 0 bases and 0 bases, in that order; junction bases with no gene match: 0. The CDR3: CAISESTSDQETQYF. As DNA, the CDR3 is TGTGCCATCAGTGAGTCGACTAGCGACCAAGAGACCCAGTACTTC.

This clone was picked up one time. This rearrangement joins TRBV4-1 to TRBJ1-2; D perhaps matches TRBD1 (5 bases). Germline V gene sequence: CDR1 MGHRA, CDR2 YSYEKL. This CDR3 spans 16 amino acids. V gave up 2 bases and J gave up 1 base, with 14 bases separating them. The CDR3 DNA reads TGCGCCAGCAGCCAAACCCCCGGGACTCTTAACTATGGCTACACCTTC. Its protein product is CASSQTPGTLNYGYTF.

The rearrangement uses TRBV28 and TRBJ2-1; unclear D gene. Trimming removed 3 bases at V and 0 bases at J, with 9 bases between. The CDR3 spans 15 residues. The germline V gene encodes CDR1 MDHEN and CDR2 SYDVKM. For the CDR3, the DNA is TGTGCCAGCAGTTTGTTATCTAGCTCCTACAATGAGCAGTTCTTC. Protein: CASSLLSSSYNEQFF.

CDR3 region: CASTRRTGLQPQHF. CDR3 in DNA: TGTGCCAGCACCCGCAGGACAGGGCTACAGCCCCAGCATTTT. This chain uses TRBV6-5 with TRBJ1-5; TRBD1 aligns across 8 bases. The germline V gene encodes CDR1 MNHEY and CDR2 SVGAGI. This CDR3 spans 14 amino acids. Unmatched junction bases numbered 9, after V lost 7 bases and J lost 7 bases.